The next 29 T cell receptor beta chains were all read from a single sample in a study of CD8 T cells in ankylosing spondylitis. TCRdb passed the 5' RACE reads through MiXCR, listing each CDR3 protein once. This table has 250,000 or so distinct CDR3 sequences, approximately 24% appearing once. Sample: blood, either unsorted or a sorted T cell fraction (not recorded which). The receptors stem from a male donor with ankylosing spondylitis or in good health (not recorded which).

This clonotype was seen ten or more times. This chain joins TRBV20-1 and TRBJ2-7; 7 nucleotides line up with TRBD2. The V segment lost 5 bases and the J segment 1 base; nucleotides outside the gene matches: 8. The CDR3 covers 14 residues. CDR1 is DFQATT and CDR2 is SNEGSKA in the germline V gene (reference sequence). This CDR3 reads CSAWGKAGSYEQYF. CDR3 in DNA: TGCAGTGCTTGGGGGAAAGCGGGGTCCTACGAGCAGTACTTC.

This clonotype appeared many times. The V and J genes are TRBV20-1 and TRBJ2-7; 9 nucleotides match TRBD1. This CDR3 comprises 14 residues. Trimming removed 5 bases from V and 1 base from J; junction bases left unmatched: 6. Germline CDR1 DFQATT, CDR2 SNEGSKA (reference sequence). CDR3 sequence: CSARRGQGSYEQYF. The CDR3 DNA is TGCAGTGCTCGACGGGGACAGGGTTCCTACGAGCAGTACTTC.

This rearrangement joins TRBV29-1 to TRBJ2-1, with 8 positions matching TRBD1. The trim removed 5 bases at V and 7 bases at J, leaving 10 bases unmatched. This CDR3 has 14 residues. The germline V gene has CDR1 SQVTM and CDR2 ANQGSEA. The CDR3 nucleotides are TGCAGCGTTTTTAATTGGGACAGGCAAAATGAGCAGTTCTTC. It codes for CSVFNWDRQNEQFF.

This clonotype turned up a few times. This chain links TRBV12-3 or TRBV12-4 with TRBJ2-1; no reliable D call. CDR3 size: 13 residues. The germline V and J ends were trimmed by 1 base and 10 bases, with 11 bases remaining between them. CDR3 loop: CASSLEDREEQFF. CDR3 DNA: TGTGCCAGCAGTTTAGAGGACCGAGAAGAGCAGTTCTTC.

In nucleotides, the CDR3 is TGCAGTGCTAGTTGGGGCCAAGGGGAGCTGTTTTTT. Its translation: CSASWGQGELFF. The J gene is TRBJ2-2, the V gene TRBV20-1; TRBD1 might be the D (5 bases). Trimming left V 3 bases short and J 8 bases short, with 10 bases between. The CDR3 spans 12 residues. The germline V gene has CDR1 DFQATT and CDR2 SNEGSKA (reference sequence).

This clonotype has more than one count but fewer than ten. The rearrangement links TRBV20-1 to TRBJ2-2; possibly TRBD1 or TRBD2 for D (5 bases each). Trimming cost V 4 bases and J 6 bases, with 15 bases left between them. CDR3 length: 14 residues. Germline CDR1 is DFQATT and CDR2 is SNEGSKA (reference sequence). This CDR3 is CSAKGTKGSGELFF. The CDR3 DNA is TGCAGTGCTAAGGGGACCAAGGGGTCCGGGGAGCTGTTTTTT.

CDR3 coding DNA: TGTGCCAGCAGCTTGGAGACAGGGTTTCGCTACGAGCAGTACTTC. Protein: CASSLETGFRYEQYF. This chain links TRBV5-5 with TRBJ2-7; 7 positions agree with TRBD1. V trimming: 0 bases; J trimming: 3 bases; junction bases outside the gene matches: 6. This CDR3 spans 15 amino acids. The germline V gene encodes CDR1 SGHKS and CDR2 YYEKEE (reference sequence). Supplemented by reference TRBV5-5 and TRBJ2-7, the full variable domain reads DAGVTQSPTHLIKTRGQQVTLRCSPISGHKSVSWYQQVLGQGPQFIFQYYEKEERGRGNFPDRFSARQFPNYSSELNVNALLLGDSALYLCASSLETGFRYEQYFGPGTRLTVT.

V gene TRBV28 combines with J gene TRBJ2-5; TRBD1 aligns across 10 bases. The CDR3 contains 15 residues. V shed 2 bases, J shed 4 bases, and the junction held 4 bases outside the gene matches. Per the germline V gene, CDR1 is MDHEN and CDR2 is SYDVKM. CDR3 region: CASSLGDRGVETQYF. The CDR3, as DNA: TGTGCCAGCAGTTTAGGGGACAGGGGAGTAGAGACCCAGTACTTC.

The V call is TRBV7-2, the J call TRBJ2-4; D gene ambiguous. This CDR3 comprises 13 residues. The germline V and J ends were trimmed by 0 bases and 4 bases, with 4 bases remaining between them. Germline V gives CDR1 SGHTA, CDR2 FQGNSA. DNA for the CDR3: TGTGCCAGCAGCTTAGCCGGAAAAAACATTCAGTACTTC. This translates into CASSLAGKNIQYF.

J is TRBJ2-1 and V is TRBV29-1, with TRBD2 as a possible D gene (6 bases). CDR3 length: 12 amino acids. V was shortened by 6 bases and J by 15 bases, with 21 bases between the two germline ends. Germline CDR1 reads SQVTM; CDR2 reads ANQGSEA. CDR3 DNA sequence: TGCAGCGTCGTGTCCCGTGGAGGGGAAGCGTTCTTC. Its translation is CSVVSRGGEAFF.

This clonotype has a count of ten or more. J is TRBJ2-1 and V is TRBV12-3 or TRBV12-4; D is possibly TRBD1 or TRBD2 (5 bases each). CDR3 length: 13 residues. Trimming cost V 4 bases and J 7 bases, with 11 bases left between them. The CDR3 sequence is CASSSPRENEQFF. In DNA, the CDR3 is TGTGCCAGCAGTTCCCCCAGGGAGAATGAGCAGTTCTTC.

This clonotype showed up many times. V usage is TRBV6-2 or TRBV6-3 and J usage is TRBJ1-2; D is unclear. This CDR3 region has 12 residues. The germline V gene has CDR1 MNHEY and CDR2 SVGEGT. The V end lost 2 bases, the J end lost 4 bases, and 5 bases lay between the germline ends. The CDR3 region is CASSYSTYGYTF. The CDR3 DNA reads as TGTGCCAGCAGTTACAGTACCTATGGCTACACCTTC.

Here the CDR3 DNA reads TGCAGTGCTCCAGCCTCTGGGGCCAACGTCCTGACTTTC. This gives the protein CSAPASGANVLTF. The chain links TRBV20-1 to TRBJ2-6, with D hard to call. Trimming cost V 5 bases and J 0 bases, with 5 bases left between them. The CDR3 contains 13 residues. Germline V gene lookup returns CDR1 DFQATT and CDR2 SNEGSKA (reference sequence).

This clonotype was observed at least ten times. One end of the junction is discordant with germline, which a read error may explain. V is TRBV20-1 and J is TRBJ1-1; D uncertain. Germline V gene lookup returns CDR1 DFQATT and CDR2 SNEGSKA (reference sequence). This CDR3 spans 10 amino acids. CDR3 loop: CSASRSGNSF. CDR3 bases: TGCAGTGCTTCCCGTTCGGGAAACTCATTT.

This clonotype was picked up many times. The V gene is TRBV7-9, the J gene TRBJ1-3; D uncertain. The germline V gene encodes CDR1 SEHNR and CDR2 FQNEAQ (reference sequence). CDR3 length: 15 residues. The V end lost 3 bases, the J end lost 0 bases, and 9 bases lay between the germline ends. CDR3: CASSFSTLSGNTIYF. DNA of the CDR3: TGTGCCAGCAGCTTTTCGACGCTCTCTGGAAACACCATATATTTT. Looking up the rest from reference TRBV7-9 and TRBJ1-3 gives the full variable domain: DTGVSQNPRHKITKRGQNVTFRCDPISEHNRLYWYRQTLGQGPEFLTYFQNEAQLEKSRLLSDRFSAERPKGSFSTLEIQRTEQGDSAMYLCASSFSTLSGNTIYFGEGSWLTVV.

This clonotype has at least ten counts. J is TRBJ2-3 and V is TRBV12-3 or TRBV12-4; perhaps D is TRBD1 or TRBD2 (6 bases each). V dropped 6 bases and J dropped 4 bases, with 11 bases sitting between them. This CDR3 spans 13 amino acids. The CDR3 reads CASSPGAADTQYF. CDR3 bases: TGTGCCAGCAGCCCGGGGGCCGCAGATACGCAGTATTTT.

This clonotype was found many times. The rearrangement links TRBV12-3 or TRBV12-4 to TRBJ2-3; TRBD2 aligns across 11 bases. There are 16 residues in the CDR3. With V trimmed by 1 base and J by 2 bases, 2 bases remained unmatched. The CDR3 loop is CASSLGLAGFTDTQYF. The CDR3 DNA follows: TGTGCCAGCAGTTTAGGACTAGCGGGGTTCACAGATACGCAGTATTTT.

V and J are TRBV15 and TRBJ1-4; a weak D match, TRBD1 (5 bases). There are 15 residues in the CDR3. The germline V gene encodes CDR1 LNHNV and CDR2 YYDKDF (reference sequence). V lost 4 bases and J lost 3, with 12 bases in between. CDR3 amino acids: CATSTKQGSNEKLFF. For the CDR3, the DNA is TGTGCCACCAGCACCAAGCAGGGTTCTAATGAAAAACTGTTTTTT.

This clonotype has a handful of counts. This chain joins TRBV20-1 and TRBJ2-7, with TRBD2 matching 10 bases. Germline values: CDR1 DFQATT, CDR2 SNEGSKA (reference sequence). The CDR3 loop spans 16 amino acids. The trim removed 0 bases at V and 3 bases at J, leaving 8 bases unmatched. The CDR3 DNA sequence: TGCAGTGCTAGAGATCCCGTGGCTAGCGGGGGCTACGAGCAGTACTTC. It codes for CSARDPVASGGYEQYF.

This clonotype was counted a single time. This sequence joins TRBV12-3 or TRBV12-4 and TRBJ2-3; tentatively, D is TRBD2 (7 bases). Trimming pared 7 bases from V and 4 bases from J, leaving 21 bases between. This CDR3 contains 16 residues. The DNA of the CDR3 is TGTGCCAGCACCCCTGGAGGGGGGGCCTCCCCAGATACGCAGTATTTT. Encoded protein: CASTPGGGASPDTQYF.

The sample holds a few counts of this clonotype. V is TRBV12-3 or TRBV12-4 and J is TRBJ2-7; 7 nucleotides line up with TRBD2. This CDR3 comprises 14 residues. V gave up 6 bases and J gave up 2 bases; unmatched junction bases: 7. CDR3 sequence reads: CASRSSGGPYEQYF. CDR3 nucleotides: TGTGCCAGCAGATCTAGCGGCGGCCCCTACGAGCAGTACTTC.

With respect to this clonotype: The junction departs from germline at one end; a sequencing error may be responsible. The rearrangement uses TRBV12-3 or TRBV12-4 and TRBJ2-5; D is ambiguous. This CDR3 contains 13 residues. CDR3 sequence reads: CASRSSAEETQYF. The DNA of the CDR3 is TGTGCCAGCAGGTCCTCTGCCGAGGAGACGCAGTACTTC.

The rearrangement links TRBV5-1 to TRBJ2-3, with D possibly TRBD2 on 6 matching bases. V shed 1 base and J shed 6 bases, with 18 bases lying between them. Per germline, CDR1 SGHRS and CDR2 YFSETQ. The CDR3 totals 16 residues. The CDR3 is CASSLYVTGVKDTQYF. The CDR3 bases are TGCGCCAGCAGCTTGTATGTAACGGGGGTCAAGGATACGCAGTATTTT.

This clonotype was observed many times. The chain joins TRBV29-1 to TRBJ2-1; D is uncertain. The ends were cut back, 7 bases at V and 0 bases at J, with 13 bases in the middle. Looked up from germline, CDR1 is SQVTM and CDR2 is ANQGSEA. This CDR3 has 14 amino acids. The CDR3 loop is CSAQRSSSYNEQFF. CDR3 sequence (DNA): TGCAGCGCCCAGCGTTCCAGCTCCTACAATGAGCAGTTCTTC.

This clonotype has at least ten counts. The chain links TRBV2 to TRBJ1-4; TRBD1 might be the D (5 bases). Trimming cost V 6 bases and J 6 bases, with 17 bases left between them. Looked up from germline, CDR1 is SNHLY and CDR2 is FYNNEI. The CDR3 loop spans 15 amino acids. In DNA, the CDR3 is TGTGCCAGCAGAGGGCTCCAGGGACGTTATGAAAAACTGTTTTTT. Protein: CASRGLQGRYEKLFF. Together with reference TRBV2 and TRBJ1-4, the CDR3 gives the full variable domain: EPEVTQTPSHQVTQMGQEVILRCVPISNHLYFYWYRQILGQKVEFLVSFYNNEISEKSEIFDDQFSVERPDGSNFTLKIRSTKLEDSAMYFCASRGLQGRYEKLFFGSGTQLSVL.

The CDR3 DNA reads as TGTGCCAGCAGTTTGGGGGCAGCACAGTCTACTGAAGCTTTCTTT. This translates into CASSLGAAQSTEAFF. The V gene is TRBV12-3 or TRBV12-4, the J gene TRBJ1-1, with D perhaps TRBD1 (6 bases). V lost 3 bases, J lost 5 bases, and 16 bases lay in between. This CDR3 is built from 15 residues.

Comment on this clonotype: This may arise from a read error, as a much more abundant clone is one base away. The chain has TRBV11-2 and TRBJ2-1; 14 bases match TRBD2. This CDR3 spans 19 amino acids. CDR1 is SGHAT, CDR2 FQNNGV, per germline. The CDR3, as DNA: TGTGCCAGCAGCTTCTCAGGGACTAGCGGGGGCTACTCCTACAATGACCAGTTCTTC. Translated: CASSFSGTSGGYSYNDQFF.

There are a few counts of this clonotype. This sequence joins TRBV29-1 and TRBJ2-3; the match to TRBD2 covers 15 bases. J was trimmed by 4 bases and V by 7 bases; bases with no gene match: 6. Germline lookup yields CDR1 SQVTM and CDR2 ANQGSEA. The CDR3 totals 15 residues. Here the CDR3 DNA reads TGCAGCGGAGATGGACTAGCGGGGGGGCCAGATACGCAGTATTTT. Protein sequence: CSGDGLAGGPDTQYF.

At least ten counts were recorded for this clonotype. The chain is built from TRBV20-1 and TRBJ2-7; a possible D gene is TRBD2 (6 bases). Germline CDR1 DFQATT, CDR2 SNEGSKA (reference sequence). The ends were cut back, 5 bases at V and 9 bases at J, with 11 bases in the middle. The CDR3 is made up of 10 amino acids. The CDR3 region is CSAAAGGQYF. The CDR3 DNA reads as TGCAGTGCTGCAGCGGGTGGGCAGTACTTC.